The sequence of this T cell receptor beta chain was determined in a study of shared clonotypes between healthy human individuals. The germline V gene has CDR1 SGHVS and CDR2 FQNEAQ. The V end was cut by 5 bases, the J end by 0 bases, with 19 bases between. The CDR3 runs 17 residues. Measured with immunoSEQ multiplex PCR; TCRdb has only the in-frame clones, and not every one. The sample records millions of clones, roughly 94% being singletons. This clone appeared a single time. The sequenced sample consisted of naive CD4+ T cells sorted from blood. The subset is: CD45RA+ positively selected. The V call is TRBV7-8, the J call TRBJ1-2, with D possibly being TRBD1 (5 bases). The source is a man younger than 35 in good health. Written as DNA, the CDR3 is TGTGCCAGCAGCCCCCGGGGGGGTACGGACTCTAACTATGGCTACACCTTC. Amino acid sequence: CASSPRGGTDSNYGYTF.